This T cell receptor beta chain is drawn from a study of early T cells in non-severe SARS-CoV-2 infection. Overall study: The input, bulk RNA from unsorted whole blood, was sequenced, and chains were unpaired.

Study-wide results and caveats: VDJdb matching, biased toward anti-spike CD8 responses, missed private and CD4 specificities.

Points on this clonotype: Its antigen is not identified.

Unique molecular identifiers were attached to individual cDNA molecules. One entry per CDR3 protein, called by TCRdb with MiXCR from the 5' RACE reads. The table shows fewer than 120,000 distinct CDR3 sequences, with around 13% occurring only once. The CDR3 contains 13 residues. V lost 6 bases and J lost 5, with 13 bases in between. This chain joins TRBV12-3 or TRBV12-4 and TRBJ1-1, with D hard to call. Sequencing used whole blood, obtained at baseline. The TCR originated in an adult who was a healthcare worker with PCR-confirmed SARS-CoV-2 infection or an uninfected control (not recorded which). This CDR3 reads CASRDWRGTEAFF. The DNA for the CDR3 is TGTGCCAGCAGGGACTGGCGAGGAACTGAAGCTTTCTTT.